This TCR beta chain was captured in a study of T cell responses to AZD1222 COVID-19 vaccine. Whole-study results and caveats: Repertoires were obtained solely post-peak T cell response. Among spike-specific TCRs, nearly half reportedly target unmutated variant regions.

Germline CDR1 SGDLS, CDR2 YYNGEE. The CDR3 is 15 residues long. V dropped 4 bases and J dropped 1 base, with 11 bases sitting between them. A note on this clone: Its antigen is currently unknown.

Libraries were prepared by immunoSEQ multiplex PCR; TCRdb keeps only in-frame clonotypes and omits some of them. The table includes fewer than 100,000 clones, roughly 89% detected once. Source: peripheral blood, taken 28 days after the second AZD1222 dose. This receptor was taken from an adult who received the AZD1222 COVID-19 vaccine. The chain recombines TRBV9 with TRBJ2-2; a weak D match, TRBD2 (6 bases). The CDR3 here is CASSFRGGNTGELFF. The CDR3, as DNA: TGTGCCAGCAGCTTCCGGGGAGGGAACACCGGGGAGCTGTTTTTT.